A single sample gave rise to the 7 T cell receptor beta chains below, sequenced in a study of T cells expressing NK-cell markers. TCRdb reanalyzed the 5' RACE reads, giving one entry per CDR3 protein sequence and no DNA. The sample totals about 540,000 distinct CDR3 sequences. Sequencing used blood T cells: a sorted CD56 or NKG2C T cell subset, CD4+ or CD8+ T cells, or bulk PBMC T cells (not recorded which). The receptor source for this set is a man aged 18 to 29 in good health.

V usage is TRBV24-1 and J usage is TRBJ1-5. Germline CDR1 KGHDR, CDR2 SFDVKD. CDR3 length: 13 residues. This CDR3 is CATSIQGNQPQHF.

V and J are TRBV12-3 or TRBV12-4 and TRBJ1-6. The CDR3 totals 15 residues. The CDR3 region is CASSSGRLLYSPLHF.

This sequence joins TRBV10-3 and TRBJ2-1; TCRdb lists TRBD2, though no DNA is available to test this call. Germline values: CDR1 ENHRY, CDR2 SYGVKD. This CDR3 is 15 amino acids long. CDR3 sequence reads: CAISGETSGIPEQFF.

The rearrangement uses TRBV3-1 and TRBJ2-1; the D call from TCRdb, TRBD2, cannot be confirmed without DNA. CDR3 length: 17 residues. The V gene's germline CDR1 is LGHDT and CDR2 YNNKEL (reference sequence). The CDR3 spells CASSLPVRETINNEQFF.

The chain carries TRBV12-3 or TRBV12-4 and TRBJ2-7; TCRdb gives TRBD1 as the D gene, but with no DNA this cannot be confirmed. This CDR3 spans 14 amino acids. CDR3 sequence reads: CASSLGGRDNEQYF.

The chain carries TRBV28 and TRBJ1-2. Germline V gene lookup returns CDR1 MDHEN and CDR2 SYDVKM. The CDR3 consists of 13 residues. Here the CDR3 reads CASRMSVRYGYTF.

The CDR3 is CASSRVGTHNEQFF. The chain combines TRBV12-3 or TRBV12-4 with TRBJ2-1; TCRdb's D call, TRBD2, is unchecked because there is no DNA. The CDR3 length is 14 residues.